The next 17 T cell receptor beta chains were all read from a single sample in a study of blood T cell repertoires in COVID-19. Repertoires were generated with immunoSEQ multiplex PCR, while TCRdb's copy carries only in-frame clones and drops some. Of fewer than 90,000 clones in the sample, about 87% were seen once. Sequencing was carried out using peripheral blood. The receptors were gathered from a man in his fifties or sixties with acute or convalescent COVID-19.

This chain connects TRBV5-1 to TRBJ2-7, with D tentatively TRBD2 (5 bases). CDR1 is SGHRS, CDR2 YFSETQ, per germline. Trimming pared 0 bases from V and 0 bases from J, leaving 7 bases between. CDR3 length equals 14 residues. CDR3 bases: TGCGCCAGCAGCTTGGTGGGGAGCTCCTACGAGCAGTACTTC. As protein: CASSLVGSSYEQYF.

V and J are TRBV10-3 and TRBJ1-6; D perhaps matches TRBD1 (5 bases). The CDR3 consists of 17 residues. Trimming pared 0 bases from V and 4 bases from J, leaving 13 bases between. The germline gives CDR1 ENHRY, CDR2 SYGVKD. The CDR3 nucleotides are TGTGCCATCAGTGAGTCGAATAACAGGCCTTATAATTCACCCCTCCACTTT. Protein sequence: CAISESNNRPYNSPLHF.

V gene TRBV29-1 combines with J gene TRBJ1-1, with D tentatively TRBD1 (5 bases). The CDR3 consists of 12 residues. Trimming took off 7 bases at V and 1 base at J, with 10 bases between the two ends. Germline V gene lookup returns CDR1 SQVTM and CDR2 ANQGSEA. The CDR3 spells CSAGQGNTEAFF. The CDR3 DNA reads as TGCAGCGCCGGACAAGGGAACACTGAAGCTTTCTTT.

The genes are TRBV21-1 and TRBJ2-7; the table calls TRBD1, which could not be checked here. TRBV21-1 is a pseudogene segment. The CDR3 covers 12 residues. DNA of the CDR3: TGTGCCAGCAGCAAAGCGGCCAGGGCGGAGTACTTC. It specifies CASSKAARAEYF.

V and J are TRBV2 and TRBJ1-4; maybe TRBD1 (5 bases). CDR1 and CDR2 (germline): SNHLY, FYNNEI. V lost 6 bases and J 8 bases, leaving 13 bases between the germline ends. The length of the CDR3 is 13 residues. CDR3 residues: CASSAGNWEKLFF. CDR3 coding DNA: TGTGCCAGCAGCGCAGGGAATTGGGAAAAACTGTTTTTT.

CDR3 in DNA: TGTGCCAGCAGCTTCGACAGTGCGAATGAAAAACTGTTTTTT. Protein sequence: CASSFDSANEKLFF. The chain recombines TRBV6-6 with TRBJ1-4; possible D gene TRBD1, 5 bases. This CDR3 spans 14 amino acids. The V and J ends lost 6 bases and 5 bases respectively, with 13 bases between them. The germline V gene encodes CDR1 MNHNY and CDR2 SVGAGI (reference sequence).

The chain has TRBV9 and TRBJ2-2, with 7 bases fitting TRBD1. Trimming removed 4 bases from V and 0 bases from J; junction bases left unmatched: 6. The CDR3 is made up of 16 amino acids. CDR1 SGDLS and CDR2 YYNGEE come from the germline V gene. The CDR3 here is CASSSRTGANTGELFF. The CDR3 DNA reads as TGTGCCAGCAGCTCCAGGACAGGCGCGAACACCGGGGAGCTGTTTTTT.

This chain links TRBV24-1 with TRBJ1-5; 8 positions agree with TRBD1. This CDR3 is 18 amino acids long. The V segment lost 3 bases and the J segment 5 bases; nucleotides outside the gene matches: 14. Germline loops: CDR1 KGHDR, CDR2 SFDVKD. The DNA for the CDR3 is TGTGCCACCAGTGATCCGGGACAGGAAATCAATGAAGATCAGCCCCAGCATTTT. It codes for CATSDPGQEINEDQPQHF.

The rearrangement joins TRBV19 to TRBJ2-7; maybe TRBD2 (5 bases). This CDR3 spans 14 amino acids. Germline values: CDR1 LNHDA, CDR2 SQIVND (reference sequence). Trimming pared 3 bases from V and 3 bases from J, leaving 12 bases between. In DNA form, the CDR3 reads TGTGCCAGTAGTATGGGGAGACGGGACTACGAGCAGTACTTC. It translates to CASSMGRRDYEQYF.

The sample holds one count of this clone. The chain employs TRBV19 and TRBJ1-2, with TRBD1 matching over 7 bases. Losses at the gene ends were 3 bases for V and 11 bases for J; bases not matched to a gene: 6. The length of the CDR3 is 12 residues. The germline V gene encodes CDR1 LNHDA and CDR2 SQIVND (reference sequence). DNA of the CDR3: TGTGCCAGTAGTATGGACAGGCCTAGGTACACCTTC. Its translation is CASSMDRPRYTF.

The chain combines TRBV4-1 with TRBJ1-5; no definite D call. The CDR3 contains 13 residues. V was trimmed by 1 base and J by 5 bases, leaving 6 bases between them. Germline V gene data show CDR1 as MGHRA and CDR2 as YSYEKL. The CDR3 bases are TGCGCCAGCAGCCAAGTCCCTGATCAGCCCCAGCATTTT. Translating it yields CASSQVPDQPQHF.

This clone was detected only once. The V gene is TRBV15, the J gene TRBJ1-2; no clear D gene. Trimming cost V 0 bases and J 5 bases, with 4 bases left between them. Germline V CDR1 and CDR2: LNHNV, YYDKDF (reference sequence). The CDR3 covers 12 residues. Here the CDR3 DNA reads TGTGCCACCAGCAGAGATTCTTATGGCTACACCTTC. It codes for CATSRDSYGYTF.

The chain uses TRBV24-1 and TRBJ2-1, with D uncertain. CDR1 is KGHDR and CDR2 is SFDVKD in the germline V gene. This CDR3 comprises 14 residues. Trimming removed 4 bases from V and 0 bases from J, with 6 bases in between. The CDR3 sequence: CATSEARSYNEQFF. In DNA, the CDR3 is TGTGCCACCAGTGAGGCCCGCTCCTACAATGAGCAGTTCTTC.

The chain joins TRBV10-3 to TRBJ1-1; 8 bases are shared with TRBD1. CDR1 ENHRY and CDR2 SYGVKD come from the germline V gene. The J segment lost 4 bases and the V segment lost 5 bases, leaving 6 bases of the junction unmatched. CDR3 length equals 14 residues. This CDR3 is CAISPGTGITEAFF. The CDR3 region has the DNA TGTGCCATCAGTCCTGGGACAGGCATCACTGAAGCTTTCTTT.

The V gene is TRBV18, the J gene TRBJ1-1; perhaps TRBD1 as D (5 bases). Germline V CDR1 and CDR2: KGHSH, LQKENI. CDR3 length equals 18 residues. V lost 2 bases and J 0 bases, leaving 19 bases between the germline ends. The CDR3 DNA is TGTGCCAGCTCACCAATCGCGGGGGGAATAAGCATGAACACTGAAGCTTTCTTT. Translated, it gives CASSPIAGGISMNTEAFF.

The chain carries TRBV6-5 and TRBJ1-5; D gene ambiguous. The CDR3 spans 12 residues. V was trimmed by 5 bases and J by 3 bases, leaving 5 bases between them. Germline CDR1 is MNHEY and CDR2 is SVGAGI. DNA for the CDR3: TGTGCCAGCAGTCCTTCCAATCAGCCCCAGCATTTT. Its translation is CASSPSNQPQHF.

This chain uses TRBV5-1 with TRBJ1-6, with 9 positions matching TRBD1. The CDR3 contains 14 residues. Losses at the gene ends were 3 bases for V and 8 bases for J; bases not matched to a gene: 3. From germline, CDR1 is SGHRS and CDR2 YFSETQ. CDR3 in DNA: TGCGCCAGCAGCTCCACAGGGGGCGATTCACCCCTCCACTTT. This gives the protein CASSSTGGDSPLHF. The entire variable domain, with the rest obtained from reference TRBV5-1 and TRBJ1-6, is as follows: KAGVTQTPRYLIKTRGQQVTLSCSPISGHRSVSWYQQTPGQGLQFLFEYFSETQRNKGNFPGRFSGRQFSNSRSEMNVSTLELGDSALYLCASSSTGGDSPLHFGNGTRLTVT.